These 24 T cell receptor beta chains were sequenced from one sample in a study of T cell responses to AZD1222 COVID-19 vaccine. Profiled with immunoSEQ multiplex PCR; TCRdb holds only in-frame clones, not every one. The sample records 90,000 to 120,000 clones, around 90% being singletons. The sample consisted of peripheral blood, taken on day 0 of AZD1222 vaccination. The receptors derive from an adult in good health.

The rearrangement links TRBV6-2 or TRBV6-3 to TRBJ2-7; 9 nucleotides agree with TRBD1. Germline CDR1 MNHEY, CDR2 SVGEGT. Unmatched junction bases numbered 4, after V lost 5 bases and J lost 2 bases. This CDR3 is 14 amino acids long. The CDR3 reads CASSTRQGAYEQYF. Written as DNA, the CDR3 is TGTGCCAGCAGTACCCGACAGGGGGCCTACGAGCAGTACTTC.

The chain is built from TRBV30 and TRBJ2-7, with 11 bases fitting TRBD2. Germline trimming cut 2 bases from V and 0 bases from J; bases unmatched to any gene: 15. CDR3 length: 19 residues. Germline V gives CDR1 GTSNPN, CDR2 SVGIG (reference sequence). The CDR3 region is CAWSSSPWTSGPSSYEQYF. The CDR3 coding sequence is TGTGCCTGGAGTTCCAGCCCGTGGACTAGCGGGCCGAGCTCCTACGAGCAGTACTTC.

The CDR3 coding sequence is TGTGCCAGCAGCGCTTCCCTGGGCGGCAGCACAGATACGCAGTATTTT. It translates to CASSASLGGSTDTQYF. V usage is TRBV7-9 and J usage is TRBJ2-3; D remains unclear. Germline V gives CDR1 SEHNR, CDR2 FQNEAQ (reference sequence). The CDR3 totals 16 residues. Between the trimmed V and J ends, which lost 5 bases and 0 bases, there was a span of 15 bases.

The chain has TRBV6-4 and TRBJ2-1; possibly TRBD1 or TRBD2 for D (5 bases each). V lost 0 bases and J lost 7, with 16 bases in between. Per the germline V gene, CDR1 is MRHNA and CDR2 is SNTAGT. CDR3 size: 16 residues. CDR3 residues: CASSDSGTAQVNEQFF. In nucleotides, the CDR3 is TGTGCCAGCAGTGACTCAGGGACGGCGCAAGTTAATGAGCAGTTCTTC.

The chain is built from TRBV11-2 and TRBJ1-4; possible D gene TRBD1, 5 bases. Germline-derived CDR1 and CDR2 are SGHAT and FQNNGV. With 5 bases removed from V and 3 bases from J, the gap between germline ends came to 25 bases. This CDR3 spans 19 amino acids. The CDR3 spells CASSQGIRSMGKSNEKLFF. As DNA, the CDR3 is TGTGCCAGCAGCCAGGGTATTAGGAGTATGGGAAAGTCTAATGAAAAACTGTTTTTT. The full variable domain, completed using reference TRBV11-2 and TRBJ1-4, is EAGVAQSPRYKIIEKRQSVAFWCNPISGHATLYWYQQILGQGPKLLIQFQNNGVVDDSQLPKDRFSAERLKGVDSTLKIQPAKLEDSAVYLCASSQGIRSMGKSNEKLFFGSGTQLSVL.

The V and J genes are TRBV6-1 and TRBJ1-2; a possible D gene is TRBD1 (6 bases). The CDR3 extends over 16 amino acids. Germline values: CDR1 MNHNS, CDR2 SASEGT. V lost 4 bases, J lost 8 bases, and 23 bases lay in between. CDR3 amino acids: CASSAGGHGSPYGYTF. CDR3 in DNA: TGTGCCAGCAGTGCGGGGGGCCACGGATCCCCTTACGGCTACACCTTC.

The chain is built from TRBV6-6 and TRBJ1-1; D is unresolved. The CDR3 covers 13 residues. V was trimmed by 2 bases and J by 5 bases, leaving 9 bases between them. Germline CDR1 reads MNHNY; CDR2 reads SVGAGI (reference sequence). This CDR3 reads CASSYHPGTEAFF. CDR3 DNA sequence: TGTGCCAGCAGTTACCATCCGGGTACTGAAGCTTTCTTT.

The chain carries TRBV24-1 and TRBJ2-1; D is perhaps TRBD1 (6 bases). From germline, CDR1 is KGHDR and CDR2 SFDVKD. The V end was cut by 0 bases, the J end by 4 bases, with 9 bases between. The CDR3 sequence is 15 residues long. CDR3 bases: TGTGCCACCAGTGATTTGAGGCAGGGGTACAATGAGCAGTTCTTC. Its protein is CATSDLRQGYNEQFF.

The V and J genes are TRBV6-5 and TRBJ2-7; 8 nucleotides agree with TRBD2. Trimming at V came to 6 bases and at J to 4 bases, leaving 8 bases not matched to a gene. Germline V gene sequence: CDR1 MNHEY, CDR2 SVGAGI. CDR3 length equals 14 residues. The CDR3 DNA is TGTGCCAGCAGGATCAGCGGGAGTGGGTACGAGCAGTACTTC. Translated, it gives CASRISGSGYEQYF.

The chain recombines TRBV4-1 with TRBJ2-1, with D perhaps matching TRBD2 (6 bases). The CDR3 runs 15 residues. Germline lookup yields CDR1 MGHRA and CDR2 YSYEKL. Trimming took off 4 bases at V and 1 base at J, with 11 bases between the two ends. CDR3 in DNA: TGCGCCAGCAGCCTGAGCGGGCTGTCCTACAATGAGCAGTTCTTC. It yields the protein CASSLSGLSYNEQFF.

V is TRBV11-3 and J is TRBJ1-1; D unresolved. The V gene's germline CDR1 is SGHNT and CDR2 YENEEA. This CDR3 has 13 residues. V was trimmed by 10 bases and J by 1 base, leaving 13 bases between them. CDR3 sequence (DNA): TGTGCCATCAGTCCAGGCCAGAACACTGAAGCTTTCTTT. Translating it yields CAISPGQNTEAFF.

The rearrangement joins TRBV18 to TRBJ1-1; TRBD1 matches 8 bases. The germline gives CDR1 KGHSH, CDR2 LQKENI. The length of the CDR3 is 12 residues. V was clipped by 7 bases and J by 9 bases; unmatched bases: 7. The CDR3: CASWRTGSKAFF. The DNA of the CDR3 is TGTGCCAGCTGGAGGACAGGGTCAAAAGCTTTCTTT.

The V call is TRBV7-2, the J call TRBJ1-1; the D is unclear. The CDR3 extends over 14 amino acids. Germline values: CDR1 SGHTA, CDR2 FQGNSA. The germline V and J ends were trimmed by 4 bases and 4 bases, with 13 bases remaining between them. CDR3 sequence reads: CASSYGVGSTEAFF. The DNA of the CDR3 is TGTGCCAGCAGCTATGGGGTGGGTAGCACTGAAGCTTTCTTT.

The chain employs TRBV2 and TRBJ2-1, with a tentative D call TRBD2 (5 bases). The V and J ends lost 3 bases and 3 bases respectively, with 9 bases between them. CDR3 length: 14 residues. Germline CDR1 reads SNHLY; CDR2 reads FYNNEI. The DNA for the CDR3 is TGTGCCAGCAGTGAGTTCGGGATCTACAATGAGCAGTTCTTC. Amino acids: CASSEFGIYNEQFF.

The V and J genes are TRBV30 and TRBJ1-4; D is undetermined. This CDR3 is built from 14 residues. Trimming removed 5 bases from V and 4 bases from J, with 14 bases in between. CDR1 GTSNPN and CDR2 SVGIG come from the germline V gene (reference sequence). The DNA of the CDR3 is TGTGCCTGGGGGCGGTCGGGCATTAATGAAAAACTGTTTTTT. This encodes CAWGRSGINEKLFF.

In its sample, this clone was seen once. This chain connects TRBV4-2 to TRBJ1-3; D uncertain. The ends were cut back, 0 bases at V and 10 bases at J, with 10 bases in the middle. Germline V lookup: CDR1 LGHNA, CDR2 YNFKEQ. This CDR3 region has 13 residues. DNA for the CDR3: TGTGCCAGCAGCCAAGACAAGAAGGGTACCATATATTTT. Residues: CASSQDKKGTIYF.

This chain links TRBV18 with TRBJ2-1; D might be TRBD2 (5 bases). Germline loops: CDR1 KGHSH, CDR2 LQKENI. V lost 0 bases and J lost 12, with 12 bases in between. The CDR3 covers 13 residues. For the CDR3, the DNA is TGTGCCAGCTCACCACCGGAGGTTAGCGTGCAGTTCTTC. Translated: CASSPPEVSVQFF.

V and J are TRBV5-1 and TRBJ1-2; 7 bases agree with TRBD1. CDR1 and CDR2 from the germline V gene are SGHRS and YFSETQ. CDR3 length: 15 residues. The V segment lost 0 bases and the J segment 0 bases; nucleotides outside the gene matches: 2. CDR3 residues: CASSLAGGTNYGYTF. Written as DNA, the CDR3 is TGCGCCAGCAGCTTGGCAGGGGGAACTAACTATGGCTACACCTTC.

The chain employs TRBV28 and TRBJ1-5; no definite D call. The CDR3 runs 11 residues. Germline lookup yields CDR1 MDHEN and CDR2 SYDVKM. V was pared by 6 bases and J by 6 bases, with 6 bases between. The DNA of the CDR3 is TGTGCCAGCAGCTCAGGTCAGCCCCAGCATTTT. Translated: CASSSGQPQHF.

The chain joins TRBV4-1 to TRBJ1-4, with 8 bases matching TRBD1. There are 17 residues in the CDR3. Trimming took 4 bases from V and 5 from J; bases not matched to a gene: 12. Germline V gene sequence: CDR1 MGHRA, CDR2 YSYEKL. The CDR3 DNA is TGCGCCAGCAGCCCCCTCTTCCTCCGGGACAGGAATGAAAAACTGTTTTTT. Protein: CASSPLFLRDRNEKLFF.

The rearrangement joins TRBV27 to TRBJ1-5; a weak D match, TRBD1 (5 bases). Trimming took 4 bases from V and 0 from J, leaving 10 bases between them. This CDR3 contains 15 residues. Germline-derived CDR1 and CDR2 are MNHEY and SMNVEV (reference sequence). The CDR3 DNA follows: TGTGCCAGCAGTTCGGGACGGAATAGCAATCAGCCCCAGCATTTT. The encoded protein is CASSSGRNSNQPQHF.

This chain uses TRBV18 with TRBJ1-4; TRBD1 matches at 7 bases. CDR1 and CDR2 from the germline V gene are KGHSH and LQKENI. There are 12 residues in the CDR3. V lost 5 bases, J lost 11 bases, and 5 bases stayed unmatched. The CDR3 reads CASSDDRDKLFF. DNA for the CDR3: TGTGCCAGCTCAGACGACAGGGACAAACTGTTTTTT.

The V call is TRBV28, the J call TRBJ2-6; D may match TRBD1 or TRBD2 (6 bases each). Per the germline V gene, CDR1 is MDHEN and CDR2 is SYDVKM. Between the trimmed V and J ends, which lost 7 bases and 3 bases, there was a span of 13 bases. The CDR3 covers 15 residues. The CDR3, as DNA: TGTGCCAGCACGGTGGGGGGCGGTGGGGCCAACGTCCTGACTTTC. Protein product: CASTVGGGGANVLTF.

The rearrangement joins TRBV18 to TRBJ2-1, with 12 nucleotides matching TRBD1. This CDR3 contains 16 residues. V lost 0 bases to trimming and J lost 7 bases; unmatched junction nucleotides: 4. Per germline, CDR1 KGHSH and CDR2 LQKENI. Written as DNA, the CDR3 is TGTGCCAGCTCACCACCGTCGGGACAGGGGGCAAATGAGCAGTTCTTC. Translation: CASSPPSGQGANEQFF. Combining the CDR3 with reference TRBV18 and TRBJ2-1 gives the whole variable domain NAGVMQNPRHLVRRRGQEARLRCSPMKGHSHVYWYRQLPEEGLKFMVYLQKENIIDESGMPKERFSAEFPKEGPSILRIQQVVRGDSAAYFCASSPPSGQGANEQFFGPGTRLTVL.